What follows are 5 T cell receptor beta chains derived from one specimen sequenced in a study of early T cells in non-severe SARS-CoV-2 infection. MiXCR, applied by TCRdb to the 5' RACE reads, yields one record per CDR3 protein. The sample carries about 80,000 distinct CDR3 sequences, about 12% recorded once. The sequenced sample was whole blood, obtained at baseline. The receptors were sampled from an adult who was a healthcare worker with PCR-confirmed SARS-CoV-2 infection or an uninfected control (not recorded which). The donor label of this sample is uncertain.

This clonotype was picked up many times. The genes are TRBV25-1 and TRBJ1-3, with D unresolved. Trimming cost V 3 bases and J 0 bases, with 9 bases left between them. CDR1 MGHDK and CDR2 SYGVNS come from the germline V gene. CDR3 length: 15 residues. The CDR3 DNA reads TGTGCCAGCAGTGAGGGCCAGAGCTCTGGAAACACCATATATTTT. Its translation is CASSEGQSSGNTIYF.

This sequence joins TRBV15 and TRBJ2-3, with D perhaps matching TRBD2 (6 bases). This CDR3 is 14 amino acids long. V lost 0 bases to trimming and J lost 5 bases, with 9 bases between them. Germline V gives CDR1 LNHNV, CDR2 YYDKDF (reference sequence). CDR3 sequence (DNA): TGTGCCACCAGCAGAGACGGGGGAGTAGATACGCAGTATTTT. Its protein product is CATSRDGGVDTQYF.

This clonotype showed up just a few times. The gene calls are TRBV6-2 or TRBV6-3 and TRBJ1-2, with TRBD1 identical over 7 bases. Per germline, CDR1 MNHEY and CDR2 SVGEGT. Losses at the gene ends were 7 bases for V and 3 bases for J; bases not matched to a gene: 5. The CDR3 runs to 13 residues. CDR3 region: CASTPGTDYGYTF. The CDR3 bases are TGTGCCAGCACCCCGGGGACAGACTATGGCTACACCTTC.

As to this clonotype: One end of the junction is discordant with germline, which a read error may explain. The chain couples TRBV11-2 to TRBJ2-1, with 7 nucleotides matching TRBD1. Germline lookup yields CDR1 SGHAT and CDR2 FQNNGV. The CDR3 has 15 amino acids. For the CDR3, the DNA is TGTGTCAGCGCCCGGTTGATGGGGCCACAGGGGGAGCAGTTCTTC. Translated, it gives CVSARLMGPQGEQFF. The full variable domain, rest sourced from reference TRBV11-2 and TRBJ2-1, is EAGVAQSPRYKIIEKRQSVAFWCNPISGHATLYWYQQILGQGPKLLIQFQNNGVVDDSQLPKDRFSAERLKGVDSTLKIQPAKLEDSAVYLCVSARLMGPQGEQFFGPGTRLTVL.

This clonotype was recorded many times. The genes are TRBV6-2 or TRBV6-3 and TRBJ2-1, with D perhaps TRBD1 or TRBD2 (5 bases each). The germline V gene has CDR1 MNHEY and CDR2 SVGEGT. The CDR3 runs 14 residues. With 6 bases removed from V and 4 bases from J, the gap between germline ends came to 13 bases. The CDR3 DNA reads TGTGCCAGCAGCTATACGGGACCATACAATGAGCAGTTCTTC. Amino acid sequence: CASSYTGPYNEQFF.